The present TCR beta chain was sequenced within a study of cytomegalovirus exposure and HLA in healthy donors. Overall study findings and caveats: Analysis performed later showed TCR beta chains linked to HLA being more clonally expanded than equally common others. Roughly even sequencing depth across donors was the assumption behind the presence/absence analyses.

Trimming cost V 6 bases and J 7 bases, with 13 bases left between them. This CDR3 region has 13 residues. In germline, CDR1 is SGDLS, CDR2 YYNGEE. The study ran its PCR with 60 Vbeta and 13 Jbeta primers. Authors' processing steps: Tens of millions of unique TCR beta chains, roughly 11 million of them shared, were counted by a later analysis. Assay: immunoSEQ multiplex PCR; the TCRdb copy retains only in-frame clones and omits some. The V and J calls and the clone size are those of that table, but D and trimming were determined from the DNA. This table has hundreds of thousands of clones, about 79% appearing once. Note on this clone: The target antigen is unknown.

The origin of this receptor is a male donor in good health and CMV-seronegative. The sequencing input was PBMCs. J is TRBJ1-4 and V is TRBV9; D remains ambiguous. DNA for the CDR3: TGTGCCAGCACCTACGGGTCCGGTGAAAAACTGTTTTTT. This encodes CASTYGSGEKLFF.